This TCR beta chain was captured by sequencing in a study of Graves' ophthalmopathy and Graves' hyperthyroidism. Study summary: Researchers obtained peripheral blood at initial diagnosis, before any treatment had begun. The study's findings and limits: Blood contained most expanded thyroid clonotypes exceeding 0.001 frequency.

RNA transcripts served as template for amplifying TCR beta CDR3 sequences. First-round RT-PCR with HTBI primers preceded a second-round multiplex PCR. From the multiplex PCR reads, TCRdb called clonotypes with MiXCR, one entry per CDR3 protein. The sample lists 500,000 to 800,000 distinct CDR3 sequences, roughly two fifths occurring once. The CDR3 spans 13 residues. Germline loops: CDR1 SNHLY, CDR2 FYNNEI. This clonotype appeared once. No antigen is known for it. Germline and junction disagree at one end, which may indicate a read error. The study enrolled ophthalmopathy donors with moderate-to-severe activity, CAS ≥3, NOSPECS ≥4 and duration under 3 months. PBMCs originated in approximately 9.1 ml of fresh peripheral blood.

The specimen was peripheral blood. This TCR was recovered from an adult man with Graves' ophthalmopathy. The rearrangement joins TRBV2 to TRBJ1-1; weak D call: TRBD1 (6 bases). The CDR3 region is CASSSGQNTEALF. CDR3 DNA: TGTGCCAGCAGTTCAGGACAGAACACTGAAGCTCTCTTT.